These T cell receptor beta chains were read from a single sample in a study of shared clonotypes between healthy human individuals. Method: immunoSEQ multiplex PCR; TCRdb's copy keeps in-frame clones and lacks some. The data hold nearly 1,000,000 clones, with less than 85% observed a single time. The sequenced sample was memory CD4+ T cells sorted from blood. The receptor source for this set is a man between 18 and 29 years old in good health. Each CDR3 is given with its conserved first and last residue. The D gene is left open where the match is weak. Part of the rows lack a size; the others show once, few, many or a class for expanded clones.

D gene	V gene	J gene	clone size	CDR3 protein	CDR3 DNA
TRBD2	TRBV7-2	TRBJ2-7	-	CASNGGTSGSYEQYF	TGTGCCAGCAACGGAGGGACTAGCGGGAGTTACGAGCAGTACTTC
-	TRBV10-3	TRBJ2-7	few	CAISARDQSYEQYF	TGTGCCATCAGTGCCCGGGACCAATCGTACGAGCAGTACTTC
TRBD2	TRBV7-2	TRBJ2-3	-	CASSLSGRFADTQYF	TGTGCCAGCAGCCTTAGCGGGAGGTTCGCAGATACGCAGTATTTT
-	TRBV29-1	TRBJ2-1	-	CSVETYGPNLNEQFF	TGCAGCGTTGAGACTTATGGCCCAAACCTCAATGAGCAGTTCTTC
TRBD1	TRBV6-5	TRBJ1-5	-	CASRSRQGSQPQHF	TGTGCCAGCAGGTCACGACAGGGGAGTCAGCCCCAGCATTTT
-	TRBV9	TRBJ1-5	-	CASSPRGTVNQPQHF	TGTGCCAGCAGCCCCCGAGGGACGGTCAATCAGCCCCAGCATTTT
-	TRBV6-1	TRBJ1-5	-	CASSDWGAGGQPQHF	TGTGCCAGCAGTGACTGGGGGGCCGGGGGTCAGCCCCAGCATTTT
TRBD2	TRBV5-4	TRBJ2-7	-	CASSRAGAKSYEQYF	TGTGCCAGCAGCAGAGCGGGGGCCAAATCCTACGAGCAGTACTTC
TRBD2	TRBV29-1	TRBJ2-1	-	CSVGAGLATYNEQFF	TGCAGCGTTGGGGCGGGACTAGCGACCTACAATGAGCAGTTCTTC
-	TRBV2	TRBJ2-3	-	CASSVGETFTDTQYF	TGTGCCAGCAGTGTGGGGGAGACTTTCACAGATACGCAGTATTTT
TRBD1	TRBV6-1	TRBJ1-2	-	CASRTGGVDNGYTF	TGTGCCAGCAGAACAGGGGGGGTGGACAATGGCTACACCTTC
-	TRBV29-1	TRBJ2-3	-	CSVGPADTQYF	TGCAGCGTTGGGCCCGCGGATACGCAGTATTTT
TRBD1	TRBV30	TRBJ1-1	few	CAWRGTGTTEAFF	TGTGCCTGGAGGGGGACAGGGACAACGGAAGCTTTCTTT
-	TRBV28	TRBJ2-3	-	CASSLAQHTDTQYF	TGTGCCAGCAGTTTGGCACAGCACACAGATACGCAGTATTTT
TRBD1	TRBV19	TRBJ1-2	-	CASSIRQGINYGYTF	TGTGCCAGTAGTATTCGACAGGGGATAAACTATGGCTACACCTTC
TRBD1	TRBV15	TRBJ2-7	-	CATSTRDRGYEQYF	TGTGCCACCAGCACTCGGGACAGGGGGTACGAGCAGTACTTC
-	TRBV5-1	TRBJ1-1	-	CASSADNRDEAFF	TGCGCCAGCAGCGCGGATAACAGGGATGAAGCTTTCTTT
-	TRBV30	TRBJ1-4	-	CAWMAPTNEKLFF	TGTGCCTGGATGGCTCCAACTAATGAAAAACTGTTTTTT
-	TRBV28	TRBJ1-2	-	CASNTASANYGYTF	TGTGCCAGCAATACAGCCTCAGCTAACTATGGCTACACCTTC
-	TRBV6-1	TRBJ1-5	-	CASSDSRQLYDQPQHF	TGTGCCAGCAGTGATTCGAGACAGCTGTACGATCAGCCCCAGCATTTT
-	TRBV2	TRBJ2-3	once	CACRAARTDTQYF	TGTGCCTGTCGGGCTGCCCGCACAGATACGCAGTATTTT
-	TRBV2	TRBJ2-1	-	CASSLLSGRNEQFF	TGTGCCAGCAGTCTTCTTAGCGGCCGCAATGAGCAGTTCTTC
-	TRBV28	TRBJ1-1	once	CASTSLPGTADTEAFF	TGTGCCAGCACCTCCCTCCCCGGGACCGCCGACACTGAAGCTTTCTTT
TRBD2	TRBV7-2	TRBJ2-1	-	CASSLSAGGLNEQFF	TGTGCCAGCAGCTTATCGGCGGGGGGGCTCAATGAGCAGTTCTTC
TRBD2	TRBV5-1	TRBJ2-3	-	CASLPDLRESHTQYF	TGCGCCAGCCTTCCCGACTTGCGGGAGTCCCATACGCAGTATTTT
-	TRBV5-3	TRBJ2-3	few	CARSLADKAPDTQYF	TGTGCCAGAAGCTTGGCAGACAAGGCCCCAGATACGCAGTATTTT
-	TRBV10-3	TRBJ1-1	many	CAISVGQRNTEAFF	TGTGCCATCAGTGTAGGACAGCGCAACACTGAAGCTTTCTTT
-	TRBV5-4	TRBJ1-2	few	CASSADGNYGYTF	TGTGCCAGCAGCGCGGACGGTAACTATGGCTACACCTTC
-	TRBV28	TRBJ1-2	-	CASKRAGNYGYTF	TGTGCCAGCAAAAGGGCAGGGAACTATGGCTACACCTTC
-	TRBV9	TRBJ1-4	-	CASSVGLGGTNEKLFF	TGTGCCAGCAGCGTAGGATTAGGGGGAACTAATGAAAAACTGTTTTTT
TRBD1	TRBV19	TRBJ1-5	-	CASSKGDRNQPQHF	TGTGCCAGTAGTAAGGGGGACAGGAATCAGCCCCAGCATTTT
TRBD1	TRBV9	TRBJ2-6	-	CASSILTGNVLTF	TGTGCCAGCAGCATACTGACAGGGAACGTCCTGACTTTC
-	TRBV6-1	TRBJ1-6	few	CASSDTRVTSLHF	TGTGCCAGCAGTGACACCAGGGTCACATCCCTCCACTTT
-	TRBV5-4	TRBJ2-7	-	CASSLEPIRNEQYF	TGTGCCAGCAGCTTGGAGCCCATAAGAAACGAGCAGTACTTC
TRBD2	TRBV5-4	TRBJ2-2	-	CASRPGGGVGTGELFF	TGTGCCAGCAGACCCGGCGGGGGGGTCGGCACCGGGGAGCTGTTTTTT
-	TRBV5-6	TRBJ1-1	few	CASSSIGGLNTEAFF	TGTGCCAGCAGCTCCATTGGGGGTTTGAACACTGAAGCTTTCTTT
-	TRBV2	TRBJ1-5	few	CASSVEGREPQHF	TGTGCCAGCAGTGTGGAGGGGCGGGAGCCCCAGCATTTT
-	TRBV11-2	TRBJ2-7	once	CASSLEPGQNYEQYF	TGTGCCAGCAGCTTAGAGCCGGGACAAAATTACGAGCAGTACTTC
TRBD1	TRBV5-6	TRBJ2-5	-	CASSQGQGVETQYF	TGTGCCAGCAGCCAGGGACAGGGGGTGGAGACCCAGTACTTC
-	TRBV28	TRBJ2-1	-	CASSFSSGAYNEQFF	TGTGCCAGCAGTTTCTCTTCTGGGGCCTACAATGAGCAGTTCTTC
-	TRBV9	TRBJ2-7	-	CASSAEMGAAGQYF	TGTGCCAGCAGCGCCGAAATGGGGGCCGCAGGGCAGTACTTC
-	TRBV29-1	TRBJ1-1	once	CSVTPPLNTEAFF	TGCAGCGTTACCCCCCCTTTGAACACTGAAGCTTTCTTT
-	TRBV11-2	TRBJ2-3	-	CASSLSGSGTQYF	TGTGCCAGCAGCTTATCTGGGAGTGGTACGCAGTATTTT
-	TRBV11-2	TRBJ2-7	-	CASSLGASYEQYF	TGTGCCAGCAGCTTAGGCGCTTCCTACGAGCAGTACTTC
TRBD2	TRBV10-1	TRBJ2-1	-	CASSEGLGREQFF	TGCGCCAGCAGTGAGGGACTAGGTAGGGAGCAGTTCTTC
-	TRBV21-1	TRBJ2-3	-	CASSNGGLYSTDTQYF	TGTGCCAGCAGCAACGGGGGATTATATAGCACAGATACGCAGTATTTT
TRBD2	TRBV5-8	TRBJ2-3	-	CASSSNGASGMTDTQYF	TGTGCCAGCAGCTCAAACGGGGCTAGCGGGATGACAGATACGCAGTATTTT
-	TRBV5-4	TRBJ2-7	-	CASSLGLGTYEQYF	TGTGCCAGCAGCTTGGGACTAGGGACCTACGAGCAGTACTTC
-	TRBV2	TRBJ1-6	once	CASSDPNSPLHF	TGTGCCAGCAGCGACCCTAATTCACCCCTCCACTTT
TRBD2	TRBV2	TRBJ2-3	-	CASSLTSLGDTQYF	TGTGCCAGCAGTTTGACTAGCCTAGGCGATACGCAGTATTTT
TRBD1	TRBV10-3	TRBJ1-1	few	CAIKRTGTDTEAFF	TGTGCCATCAAACGGACAGGGACGGACACTGAAGCTTTCTTT
-	TRBV19	TRBJ1-1	-	CASTSGWGGGTEAFF	TGTGCCAGTACCTCTGGCTGGGGGGGAGGAACTGAAGCTTTCTTT